The 4 T cell receptor beta chains below come from one sample, sequenced in a study of control samples from healthy donors and cancer patients. The protocol was immunoSEQ multiplex PCR, while the TCRdb copy is restricted to in-frame clones and leaves out a portion. The repertoire has about 80,000 clones, roughly 91% of them found once; the top ten carry 4.5% to 7%. The specimen sequenced was blood. These receptors were collected from a man over 45 in good health.

The genes are TRBV6-5 and TRBJ2-1, with D possibly matching TRBD2 (6 bases). This CDR3 contains 14 residues. Germline V gene lookup returns CDR1 MNHEY and CDR2 SVGAGI. The V and J ends lost 8 bases and 0 bases respectively, with 11 bases between them. CDR3 sequence reads: CASRPRGSYNEQFF. The CDR3, as DNA: TGTGCCAGCCGGCCGCGGGGCTCCTACAATGAGCAGTTCTTC.

The chain has TRBV6-1 and TRBJ2-4; D gene unclear. The CDR3 runs 10 residues. Per the germline V gene, CDR1 is MNHNS and CDR2 is SASEGT. Deletions cut 0 bases from V and 13 bases from J, with 4 bases between. The CDR3 nucleotides read TGTGCCAGCAGTGAAGCCTTACAGTACTTC. Encoded protein: CASSEALQYF.

This chain connects TRBV15 to TRBJ1-4; maybe TRBD1 (5 bases). The CDR3 consists of 14 residues. Germline V gives CDR1 LNHNV, CDR2 YYDKDF (reference sequence). V lost 0 bases to trimming and J lost 8 bases, with 10 bases between them. The CDR3 here is CATSRDRQIEKLFF. The CDR3 bases are TGTGCCACCAGCAGAGATCGACAGATAGAAAAACTGTTTTTT.

This clone has just a few counts. The chain recombines TRBV6-6 with TRBJ1-2; D ambiguous. CDR1 is MNHNY and CDR2 is SVGAGI in the germline V gene (reference sequence). The V end was cut by 5 bases, the J end by 0 bases, with 16 bases between. This CDR3 is 16 amino acids long. The CDR3 bases are TGTGCCAGCAGTCAGTTCCCGGACCGGTCTAACTATGGCTACACCTTC. Translated: CASSQFPDRSNYGYTF.